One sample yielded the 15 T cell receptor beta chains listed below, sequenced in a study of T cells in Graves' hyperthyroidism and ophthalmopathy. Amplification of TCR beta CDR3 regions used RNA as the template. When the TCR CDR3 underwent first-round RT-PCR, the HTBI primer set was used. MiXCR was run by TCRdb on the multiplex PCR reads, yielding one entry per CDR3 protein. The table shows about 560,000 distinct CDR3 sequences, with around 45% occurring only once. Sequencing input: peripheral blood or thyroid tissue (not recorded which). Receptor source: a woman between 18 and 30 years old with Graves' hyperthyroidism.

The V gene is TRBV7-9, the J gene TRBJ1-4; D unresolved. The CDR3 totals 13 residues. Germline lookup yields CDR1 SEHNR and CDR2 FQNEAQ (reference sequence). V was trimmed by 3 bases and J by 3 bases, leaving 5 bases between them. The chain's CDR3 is CASSLPANEKLFF. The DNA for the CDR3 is TGTGCCAGCAGCTTGCCGGCTAATGAAAAACTGTTTTTT.

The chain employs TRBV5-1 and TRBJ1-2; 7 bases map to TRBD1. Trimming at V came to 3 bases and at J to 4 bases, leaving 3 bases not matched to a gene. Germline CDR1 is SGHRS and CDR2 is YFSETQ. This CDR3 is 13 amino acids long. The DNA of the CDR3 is TGCGCCAGCAGCTCCGGGGACAGCTATGGCTACACCTTC. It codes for CASSSGDSYGYTF.

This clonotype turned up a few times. In DNA form, the CDR3 reads TGTGCCAGCAGCCAAGCCCCGACAGTCACCGGGGAGCTGTTTTTT. Translated: CASSQAPTVTGELFF. V gene TRBV14 combines with J gene TRBJ2-2; tentatively, D is TRBD1 (5 bases). The CDR3 extends over 15 amino acids. The germline gives CDR1 SGHDN, CDR2 FVKESK. The ends were cut back, 1 base at V and 4 bases at J, with 10 bases in the middle.

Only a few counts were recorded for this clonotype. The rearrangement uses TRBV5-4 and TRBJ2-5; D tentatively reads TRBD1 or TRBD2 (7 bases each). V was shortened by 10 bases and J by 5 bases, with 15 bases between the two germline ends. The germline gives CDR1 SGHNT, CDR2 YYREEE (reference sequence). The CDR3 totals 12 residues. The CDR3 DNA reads TGTGCCCTGGGAGGGGGCGGGGAGACCCAGTACTTC. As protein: CALGGGGETQYF. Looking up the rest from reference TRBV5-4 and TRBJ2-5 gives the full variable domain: ETGVTQSPTHLIKTRGQQVTLRCSSQSGHNTVSWYQQALGQGPQFIFQYYREEENGRGNFPPRFSGLQFPNYSSELNVNALELDDSALYLCALGGGGETQYFGPGTRLLVL.

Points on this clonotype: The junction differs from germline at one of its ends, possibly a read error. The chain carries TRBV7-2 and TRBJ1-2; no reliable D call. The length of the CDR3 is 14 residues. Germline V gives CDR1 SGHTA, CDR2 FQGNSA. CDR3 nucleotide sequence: TGCGCCAGCAGCCCCCTACTCTCGCAACGTGGCTACACCTTC. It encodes CASSPLLSQRGYTF.

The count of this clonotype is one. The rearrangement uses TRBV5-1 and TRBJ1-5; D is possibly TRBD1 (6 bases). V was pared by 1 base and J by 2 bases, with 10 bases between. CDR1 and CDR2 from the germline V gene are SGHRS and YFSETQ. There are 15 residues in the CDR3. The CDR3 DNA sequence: TGCGCCAGCAGCTTGTGGGGGGCCGGCAATCAGCCCCAGCATTTT. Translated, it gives CASSLWGAGNQPQHF.

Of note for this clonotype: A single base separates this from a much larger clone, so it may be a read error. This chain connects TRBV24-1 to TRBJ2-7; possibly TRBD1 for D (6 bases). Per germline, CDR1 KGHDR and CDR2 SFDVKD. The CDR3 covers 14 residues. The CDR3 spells CATSDTGFSYEQCF. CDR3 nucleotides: TGTGCCACCAGTGACACAGGGTTCTCCTACGAGCAGTGCTTC.

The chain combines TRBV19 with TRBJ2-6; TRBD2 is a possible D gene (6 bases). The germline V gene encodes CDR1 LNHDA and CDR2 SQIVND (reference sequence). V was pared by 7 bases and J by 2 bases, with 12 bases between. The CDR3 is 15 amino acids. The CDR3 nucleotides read TGTGCCAGTATACGGGAGAACACTGGGGCCAACGTCCTGACTTTC. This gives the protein CASIRENTGANVLTF.

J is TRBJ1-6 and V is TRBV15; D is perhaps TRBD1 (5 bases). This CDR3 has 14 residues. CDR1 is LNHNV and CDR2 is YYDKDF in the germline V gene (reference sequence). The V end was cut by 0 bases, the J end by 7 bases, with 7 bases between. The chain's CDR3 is CATSRDQGNSPLHF. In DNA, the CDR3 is TGTGCCACCAGCAGAGATCAGGGAAATTCACCCCTCCACTTT.

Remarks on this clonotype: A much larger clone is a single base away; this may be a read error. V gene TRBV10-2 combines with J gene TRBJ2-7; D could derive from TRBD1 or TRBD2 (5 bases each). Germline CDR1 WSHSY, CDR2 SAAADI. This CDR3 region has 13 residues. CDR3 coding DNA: TGCGCCAGCAGTGACGGGACGGGCTACGAGCAGCACTTC. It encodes CASSDGTGYEQHF.

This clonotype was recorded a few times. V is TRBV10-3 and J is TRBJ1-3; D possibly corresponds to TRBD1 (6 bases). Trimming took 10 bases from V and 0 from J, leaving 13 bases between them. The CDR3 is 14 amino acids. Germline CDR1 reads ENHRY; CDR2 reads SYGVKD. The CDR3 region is CASGGQLSGNTIYF. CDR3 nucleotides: TGTGCCAGCGGCGGACAGCTCTCTGGAAACACCATATATTTT.

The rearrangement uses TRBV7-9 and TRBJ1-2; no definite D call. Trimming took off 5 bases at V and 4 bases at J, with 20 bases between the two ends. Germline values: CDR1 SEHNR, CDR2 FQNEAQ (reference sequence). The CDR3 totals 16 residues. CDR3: CASSQDKSGIRYGYTF. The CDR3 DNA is TGTGCCAGCAGCCAAGATAAGTCGGGGATTCGCTATGGCTACACCTTC.

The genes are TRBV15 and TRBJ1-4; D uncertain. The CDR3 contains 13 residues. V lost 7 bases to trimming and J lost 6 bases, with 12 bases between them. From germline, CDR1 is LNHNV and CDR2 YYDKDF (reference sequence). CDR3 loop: CATKFGGDEKLFF. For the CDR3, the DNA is TGTGCCACCAAGTTCGGTGGGGATGAAAAACTGTTTTTT.

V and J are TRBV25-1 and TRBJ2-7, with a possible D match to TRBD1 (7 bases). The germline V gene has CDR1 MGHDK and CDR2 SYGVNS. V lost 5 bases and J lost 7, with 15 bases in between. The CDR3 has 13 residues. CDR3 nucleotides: TGTGCCAGCAGTTTAGGAGGGGGCGGTGAGCAGTACTTC. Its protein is CASSLGGGGEQYF.

Here the CDR3 reads CSVLPGLIETQYF. CDR3 nucleotide sequence: TGCAGCGTTCTGCCGGGACTGATAGAGACCCAGTACTTC. V gene TRBV29-1 combines with J gene TRBJ2-5; D might be TRBD2 (6 bases). CDR3 length: 13 amino acids. CDR1 is SQVTM, CDR2 ANQGSEA, per germline. V gave up 5 bases and J gave up 4 bases, with 14 bases separating them.